This T cell receptor beta chain was observed in a study of blood T cell repertoires in COVID-19. Study summary: COVID-19 samples from acute and convalescent phases originated in the United States, Italy and Spain. T cells, B-cell-depleted T cells, or PBMCs supplied cDNA or gDNA.

In the study's own analysis: Reference gene primers were amplified, and this amplification served to estimate nucleated cell counts. The protocol was immunoSEQ multiplex PCR, while the TCRdb copy is restricted to in-frame clones and leaves out a portion. The DNA was the basis for D and trimming; V, J and clone size are from that table. The sample carries 150,000 to 200,000 clones, approximately 83% recorded once. Germline V CDR1 and CDR2: KGHSY, FQNENV. This CDR3 is built from 13 residues. The ends lost 5 bases at V and 5 bases at J; junction bases unmatched: 5. The clonotype comes from a man aged 50 or older with active or convalescent COVID-19. The V and J genes are TRBV16 and TRBJ2-7, with 8 bases aligning to TRBD1. What was sequenced was peripheral blood. CDR3 nucleotide sequence: TGTGCCAGCAGCTCAGGGGGCTACGACGAGCAGTACTTC. As protein: CASSSGGYDEQYF.